A single sample is the source of the 10 T cell receptor beta chains below, sequenced in a study of blood T cell repertoires in COVID-19 (dated by TCRdb to the early 2020s). Library method: the immunoSEQ multiplex PCR assay. TCRdb provides this immuneACCESS table in a form limited to in-frame rearrangements. Some clones are lacking; in checked studies, under half of them reflect an unresolved V gene, and why the rest are absent is not known. The sample table lists about 170,000 clones, 88% of them with a count of one. Around a quarter of the sample is taken by the ten largest. Specimen: peripheral blood. Receptor source: a man in his 60s with acute or convalescent COVID-19.

This chain joins TRBV18 and TRBJ1-1; no definite D call. V was clipped by 3 bases and J by 0 bases, with 5 bases between them. This CDR3 contains 13 residues. Germline V gives CDR1 KGHSH, CDR2 LQKENI. CDR3 region: CASSPSVNTEAFF. The CDR3 coding sequence is TGTGCCAGCTCACCTTCAGTGAACACTGAAGCTTTCTTT.

The gene calls are TRBV23-1 and TRBJ2-3, with unresolved D. TRBV23-1 counts as an open reading frame of uncertain function. The CDR3 consists of 11 residues. V shed 4 bases and J shed 6 bases, with 5 bases lying between them. The CDR3 region has the DNA TGCGCCAGCAGTCCTTCGGATACGCAGTATTTT. This sequence encodes CASSPSDTQYF.

The CDR3 coding sequence is TGTGCCAGCAGCCCCAGGACAGGGGGCGTTGTGTCTGAAGCTTTCTTT. This sequence encodes CASSPRTGGVVSEAFF. The V gene is TRBV7-3, the J gene TRBJ1-1, with 11 bases matching TRBD1. In germline, CDR1 is SGHTA, CDR2 FQGTGA. The CDR3 has 16 residues. V lost 5 bases, J lost 6 bases, and 11 bases stayed unmatched.

V usage is TRBV10-1 and J usage is TRBJ2-1; 8 bases are shared with TRBD2. Unmatched junction bases numbered 7, after V lost 2 bases and J lost 7 bases. The CDR3 is 15 amino acids. Looked up from germline, CDR1 is WNHNN and CDR2 is SYGVQD (reference sequence). CDR3 nucleotide sequence: TGCGCCAGCAGTGAGAACGCGGGGGGACTGAATGAGCAGTTCTTC. This translates into CASSENAGGLNEQFF.

This chain joins TRBV7-7 and TRBJ2-5, with D possibly being TRBD2 (5 bases). In germline, CDR1 is SSHAT, CDR2 FNYEAQ (reference sequence). The CDR3 loop spans 13 amino acids. V lost 6 bases to trimming and J lost 0 bases, with 8 bases between them. The CDR3 loop reads CASSLAYQETQYF. The CDR3 DNA follows: TGTGCCAGCAGTCTAGCCTACCAAGAGACCCAGTACTTC.

This rearrangement joins TRBV5-1 to TRBJ2-6; tentative D call: TRBD2 (5 bases). Germline V lookup: CDR1 SGHRS, CDR2 YFSETQ. The CDR3 sequence is 17 residues long. The V gene lost 4 bases and the J gene lost 1 base, with 15 bases spanning the gap. CDR3 nucleotides: TGCGCCAGCAGCAAACGGACGGGCGGGTCTGGGGCCAACGTCCTGACTTTC. It encodes CASSKRTGGSGANVLTF.

The rearrangement links TRBV3-1 (or the pseudogene TRBV3-2) to TRBJ1-1; 8 nucleotides align to TRBD1. V was pared by 4 bases and J by 4 bases, with 8 bases of the junction left unmatched. The V gene's germline CDR1 is LGHDT and CDR2 YNNKEL (reference sequence). The CDR3 totals 15 residues. The CDR3 spells CASSPYDQGATEAFF. In DNA, the CDR3 is TGTGCCAGCAGCCCCTACGACCAGGGGGCCACTGAAGCTTTCTTT.

CDR3 nucleotides: TGTGCCAGCTCACCCGATACAGGCTCCTTGGGCTACACCTTC. It yields the protein CASSPDTGSLGYTF. The rearrangement joins TRBV18 to TRBJ1-2; tentative D call: TRBD1 (5 bases). Trimming removed 3 bases from V and 8 bases from J, with 16 bases in between. CDR3 length: 14 residues. Germline CDR1 and CDR2: KGHSH and LQKENI. Full variable domain (rest looked up from reference TRBV18 and TRBJ1-2): NAGVMQNPRHLVRRRGQEARLRCSPMKGHSHVYWYRQLPEEGLKFMVYLQKENIIDESGMPKERFSAEFPKEGPSILRIQQVVRGDSAAYFCASSPDTGSLGYTFGSGTRLTVV.

The chain uses TRBV25-1 and TRBJ1-4; D ambiguous. The CDR3 totals 13 residues. Germline CDR1 reads MGHDK; CDR2 reads SYGVNS. The V end lost 5 bases, the J end lost 2 bases, and 6 bases lay between the germline ends. The CDR3 bases are TGTGCCAGCAGTCGAGGGACTAATGAAAAACTGTTTTTT. This encodes CASSRGTNEKLFF.

This chain joins TRBV11-3 and TRBJ2-1, with 12 nucleotides matching TRBD2. Germline CDR1 is SGHNT and CDR2 is YENEEA. V was clipped by 5 bases and J by 5 bases; unmatched bases: 13. The CDR3 spans 18 residues. In DNA, the CDR3 is TGTGCCAGCAGCGGGGGGGCTAGCGGGAGGGCCGGGAACAATGAGCAGTTCTTC. It is translated as CASSGGASGRAGNNEQFF.